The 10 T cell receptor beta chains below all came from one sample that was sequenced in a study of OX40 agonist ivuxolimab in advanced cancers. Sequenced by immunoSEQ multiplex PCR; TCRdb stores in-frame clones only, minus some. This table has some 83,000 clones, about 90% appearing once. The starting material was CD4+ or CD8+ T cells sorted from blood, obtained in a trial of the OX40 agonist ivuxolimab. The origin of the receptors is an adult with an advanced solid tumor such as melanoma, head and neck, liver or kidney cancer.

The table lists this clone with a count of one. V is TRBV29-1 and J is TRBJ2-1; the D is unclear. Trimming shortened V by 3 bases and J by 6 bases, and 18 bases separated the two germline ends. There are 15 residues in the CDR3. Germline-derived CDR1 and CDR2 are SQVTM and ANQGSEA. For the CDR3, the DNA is TGCAGCGTTGATTCCGGGCAAGGAGACATCAATGAGCAGTTCTTC. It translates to CSVDSGQGDINEQFF.

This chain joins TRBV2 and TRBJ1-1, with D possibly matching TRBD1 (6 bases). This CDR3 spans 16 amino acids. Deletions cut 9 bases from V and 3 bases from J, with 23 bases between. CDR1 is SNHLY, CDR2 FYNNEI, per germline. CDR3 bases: TGTGCCAGGGACCCCGGGACACCCAGAATATACACTGAAGCTTTCTTT. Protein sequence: CARDPGTPRIYTEAFF.

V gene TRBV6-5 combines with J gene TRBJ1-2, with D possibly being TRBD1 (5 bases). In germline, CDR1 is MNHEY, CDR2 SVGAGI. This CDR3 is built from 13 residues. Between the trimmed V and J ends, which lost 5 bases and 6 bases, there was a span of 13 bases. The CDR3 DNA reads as TGTGCCAGCAGTCCAGAGGGACTCGATGGCTACACCTTC. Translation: CASSPEGLDGYTF.

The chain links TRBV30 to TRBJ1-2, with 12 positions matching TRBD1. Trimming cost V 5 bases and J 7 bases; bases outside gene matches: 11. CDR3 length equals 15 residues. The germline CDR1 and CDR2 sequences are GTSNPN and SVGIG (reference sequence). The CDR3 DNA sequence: TGTGCCTGGGTTCATCCGGGACAGGGGGCATCTGGCTACACCTTC. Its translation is CAWVHPGQGASGYTF.

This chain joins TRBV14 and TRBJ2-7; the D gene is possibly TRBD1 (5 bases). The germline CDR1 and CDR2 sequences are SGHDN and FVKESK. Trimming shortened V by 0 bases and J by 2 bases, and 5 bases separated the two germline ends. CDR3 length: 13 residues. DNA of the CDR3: TGTGCCAGCAGCCAAGAAGGGGCCTACGAGCAGTACTTC. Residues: CASSQEGAYEQYF.

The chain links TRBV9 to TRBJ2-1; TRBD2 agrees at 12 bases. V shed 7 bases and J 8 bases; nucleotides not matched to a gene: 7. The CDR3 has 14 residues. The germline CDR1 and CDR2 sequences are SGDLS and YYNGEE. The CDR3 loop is CASQLAGGFDEQFF. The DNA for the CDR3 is TGTGCCAGCCAACTAGCGGGGGGCTTCGATGAGCAGTTCTTC.

The CDR3 loop reads CASSQTWAYTGELFF. The CDR3 DNA reads TGCGCCAGCAGCCAAACCTGGGCCTACACCGGGGAGCTGTTTTTT. This chain joins TRBV4-3 and TRBJ2-2; D unresolved. With 2 bases removed from V and 3 bases from J, the gap between germline ends came to 10 bases. This CDR3 is built from 15 residues. CDR1 is LGHNA and CDR2 is YSLEER in the germline V gene.

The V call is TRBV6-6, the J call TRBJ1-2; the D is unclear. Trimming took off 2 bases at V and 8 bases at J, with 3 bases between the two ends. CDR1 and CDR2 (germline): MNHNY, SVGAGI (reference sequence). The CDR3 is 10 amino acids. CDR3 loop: CASSYRGYTF. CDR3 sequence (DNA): TGTGCCAGCAGTTACCGCGGCTACACCTTC.

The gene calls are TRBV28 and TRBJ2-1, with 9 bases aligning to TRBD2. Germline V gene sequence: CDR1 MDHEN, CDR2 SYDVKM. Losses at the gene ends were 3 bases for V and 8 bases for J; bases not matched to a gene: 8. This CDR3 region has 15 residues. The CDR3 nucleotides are TGTGCCAGCAGTTTGGTGCGGGAGGGCCCGGATGAGCAGTTCTTC. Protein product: CASSLVREGPDEQFF.

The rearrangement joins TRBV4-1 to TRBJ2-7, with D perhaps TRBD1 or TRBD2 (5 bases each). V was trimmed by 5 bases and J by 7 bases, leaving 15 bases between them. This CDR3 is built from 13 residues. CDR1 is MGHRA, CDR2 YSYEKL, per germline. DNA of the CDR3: TGCGCCAGCAGCTCCGGGACGGGGTCGGAGCAGTACTTC. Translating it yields CASSSGTGSEQYF.